The source of this TCR beta chain is a study of blood T cell repertoires in COVID-19. Study details: Acute and convalescent COVID-19 samples came from the United States, Italy and Spain. T cells, B-cell-depleted T cells, or PBMCs supplied cDNA or gDNA.

Study processing details: It was from reference gene primer amplification that nucleated cell counts were estimated. Clones were read by immunoSEQ multiplex PCR, and TCRdb kept only the in-frame ones, dropping some. D and trimming come from the DNA, and the V and J calls and clone size come from that table. The table lists a few hundred thousand clones, around 83% of them singletons. CDR1 is KGHDR, CDR2 SFDVKD, per germline. The CDR3 sequence is 18 residues long. Trimming removed 5 bases from V and 0 bases from J; junction bases left unmatched: 8. The sample comprised peripheral blood. The TCR comes from a woman between 45 and 65 years old with acute or convalescent COVID-19. V gene TRBV24-1 combines with J gene TRBJ2-6; 8 positions match TRBD1. CDR3 sequence: CATSVETGELSGANVLTF. The CDR3 DNA reads TGTGCCACCAGTGTAGAGACAGGGGAGCTCTCTGGGGCCAACGTCCTGACTTTC.